The TCR beta chain described here comes from a study of T cells in tumors after PD-1 blockade. Whole-study context: No patient had prior checkpoint blockade, systemic immunosuppression, or radiotherapy within 4 weeks. Daily vismodegib 150 mg continued in a subset of anti-PD-1-treated patients. On average, peripheral blood gave 100,000 to 140,000 TCR templates and 37,000 or so unique clonotypes.

The CDR3 runs 14 residues. Worth noting for this clone: Its antigen is as yet unknown.

Study results and limitations: Blood contained about 44% of the tumor's TCR clonotypes.

Measured with immunoSEQ multiplex PCR; TCRdb has only the in-frame clones, and not every one. The data contain over 30,000 clones, just under 80% of them seen just once; the ten biggest clones take up roughly 39%. The starting material was PBMCs, obtained before anti-PD-1 treatment. This TCR derives from a human donor with basal cell carcinoma. The V call is TRBV21-1, the J call TRBJ2-1; the table's TRBD2 call for D was not verified on the DNA. TRBV21-1 is given as a pseudogene. The CDR3 DNA reads as TGTGCCAGCAGCAAAAGGAAGCGGGGGCCAAGACAGTTCTTC. Translation gives CASSKRKRGPRQFF.